This T cell receptor (beta chain) was profiled in a study of blood T cell repertoires in COVID-19. The table came from immunoSEQ multiplex PCR; TCRdb's copy has only in-frame clones and leaves some out. The data contain roughly 100,000 clones, around nine tenths of them singletons. Germline V lookup: CDR1 MDHEN, CDR2 SYDVKM. The CDR3 spans 14 residues. Trimming removed 2 bases from V and 3 bases from J, with 5 bases in between. What was sequenced was peripheral blood. The chain links TRBV28 to TRBJ1-6; no reliable D call. The sequence was collected from a human donor in a cohort sampled during active COVID-19. The CDR3 is CASSLPLYNSPLHF. Written as DNA, the CDR3 is TGTGCCAGCAGTTTACCCCTCTATAATTCACCCCTCCACTTT.